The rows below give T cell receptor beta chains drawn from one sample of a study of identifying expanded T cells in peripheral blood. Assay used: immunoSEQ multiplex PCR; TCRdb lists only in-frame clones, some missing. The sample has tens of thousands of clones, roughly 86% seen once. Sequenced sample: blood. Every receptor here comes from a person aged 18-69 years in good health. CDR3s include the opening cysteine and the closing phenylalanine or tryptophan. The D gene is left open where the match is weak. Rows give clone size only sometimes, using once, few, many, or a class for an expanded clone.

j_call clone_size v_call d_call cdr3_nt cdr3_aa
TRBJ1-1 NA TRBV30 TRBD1 TGTGCCTGGAGTGGGTCTACAGGGGGGAGGACTGAAGCTTTCTTT CAWSGSTGGRTEAFF
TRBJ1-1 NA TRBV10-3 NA TGTGCCATCAGCGAGGGGACACTTGAAGCTTTCTTT CAISEGTLEAFF
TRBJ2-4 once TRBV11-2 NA TGTGCCAGCAGCGCTCCCGGGGACCCCACTTCCAAAAACATTCAGTACTTC CASSAPGDPTSKNIQYF
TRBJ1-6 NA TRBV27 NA TGTGCCAGCAGTCCCTGGGGGGACGATAATTCACCCCTCCACTTT CASSPWGDDNSPLHF
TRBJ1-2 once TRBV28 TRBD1 TGTGCCAGCAGTACCATCGGGACAGGGCTTTATGGCTACACCTTC CASSTIGTGLYGYTF
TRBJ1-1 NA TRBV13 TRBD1 TGTGCCAGCAGCTTCTGGGACAGGGCCATGAACACTGAAGCTTTCTTT CASSFWDRAMNTEAFF
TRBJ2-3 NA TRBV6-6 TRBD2 TGTGCCAGCACTAGGACTAGCGGGGGGGCAGATACGCAGTATTTT CASTRTSGGADTQYF
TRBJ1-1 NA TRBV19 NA TGTGCCAGTAGTAAAAGAAGCCAGTTCGGAGCTTTCTTT CASSKRSQFGAFF
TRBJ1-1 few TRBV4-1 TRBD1 TGCGCCAGCAGCCAAGATGGGACAGGGAGAGGTGCTGAAGCTTTCTTT CASSQDGTGRGAEAFF
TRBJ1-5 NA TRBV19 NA TGTGCCAGTAGTATTTTCGGGGGGCGAAGCAATCAGCCCCAGCATTTT CASSIFGGRSNQPQHF
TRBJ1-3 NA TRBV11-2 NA TGTGCCAGCAGCCACTCCGACGCCGGAAACACCATATATTTT CASSHSDAGNTIYF
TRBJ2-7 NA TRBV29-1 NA TGCAGCGTTGGGGGGGTATCGGTTTACGAGCAGTACTTC CSVGGVSVYEQYF
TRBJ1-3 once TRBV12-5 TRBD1 TGTGCTAGTGCCCAACAGACAGGGGGCTCTGGAAACACCATATATTTT CASAQQTGGSGNTIYF
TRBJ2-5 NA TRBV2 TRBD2 TGTGCCAGCACCCGGGACTACGGAGAAGAAGAGACCCAGTACTTC CASTRDYGEEETQYF